The 11 T cell receptor beta chains below come from one sample, sequenced in a study of post-analysis software for immune sequencing data. Findings of the study overall: Controls had lower frequencies than patients of four or five TRBV segments, which included TRBV5-6, TRBV5-1 and TRBV20-1.

Unique molecular identifiers were built into the TCR beta cDNA libraries. TCRdb used MiXCR to reprocess the PCR reads, holding one entry per CDR3 protein. This table holds 650,000 to 850,000 distinct CDR3 sequences, roughly half found once. These receptors' antigens are unknown. Sequenced input: blood. These receptors all stem from a girl between 5 and 17 years old with multiple sclerosis.

CDR3 nucleotides: TGTGCCAGCAGTGAAGGAGAACTAGCGGGACAAGAGACCCAGTACTTC. This gives the protein CASSEGELAGQETQYF. The chain uses TRBV25-1 and TRBJ2-5; 10 bases map to TRBD2. CDR1 and CDR2 (germline): MGHDK, SYGVNS. The CDR3 extends over 16 amino acids. J was trimmed by 2 bases and V by 2 bases; bases with no gene match: 5.

V gene TRBV21-1 combines with J gene TRBJ1-2; TRBD1 is the table's D call, not checked against the DNA. TRBV21-1 is shown as a pseudogene. The CDR3 extends over 16 amino acids. Here the CDR3 reads CASSKVGAPGNYGYTF. CDR3 DNA: TGTGCCAGCAGCAAAGTTGGGGCGCCGGGAAACTATGGCTACACCTTC.

V gene TRBV30 combines with J gene TRBJ2-6; D remains unclear. CDR1 is GTSNPN, CDR2 SVGIG, per germline (reference sequence). The V gene lost 4 bases and the J gene lost 1 base, with 5 bases spanning the gap. The CDR3 contains 13 residues. CDR3 in amino acids: CAWTLSGANVLTF. The CDR3 DNA sequence: TGTGCCTGGACCTTATCTGGGGCCAACGTCCTGACTTTC.

The rearrangement joins TRBV7-6 to TRBJ1-2, with D perhaps matching TRBD1 (5 bases). The germline V gene encodes CDR1 SGHVS and CDR2 FNYEAQ. V was clipped by 2 bases and J by 3 bases, with 16 bases between them. CDR3 size: 16 residues. The CDR3 region is CASSLQGQQPDYGYTF. CDR3 DNA: TGTGCCAGCAGCTTACAGGGTCAACAACCTGACTATGGCTACACCTTC.

This clonotype appeared a few times. V and J are TRBV10-3 and TRBJ2-7; possibly TRBD2 for D (5 bases). V was pared by 0 bases and J by 2 bases, with 8 bases between. Germline V gives CDR1 ENHRY, CDR2 SYGVKD. This CDR3 is 14 amino acids long. CDR3 residues: CAISESTGTYEQYF. CDR3 nucleotides: TGTGCCATCAGTGAGTCAACCGGGACCTACGAGCAGTACTTC.

This chain joins TRBV19 and TRBJ1-4; perhaps TRBD1 as D (6 bases). The V end lost 6 bases, the J end lost 7 bases, and 15 bases lay between the germline ends. The CDR3 covers 14 residues. Per the germline V gene, CDR1 is LNHDA and CDR2 is SQIVND (reference sequence). As DNA, the CDR3 is TGTGCCAGTAGCAAAGGGGGGCCTCCTGAAAAACTGTTTTTT. It yields the protein CASSKGGPPEKLFF. Supplemented by reference TRBV19 and TRBJ1-4, the full variable domain reads DGGITQSPKYLFRKEGQNVTLSCEQNLNHDAMYWYRQDPGQGLRLIYYSQIVNDFQKGDIAEGYSVSREKKESFPLTVTSAQKNPTAFYLCASSKGGPPEKLFFGSGTQLSVL.

The chain employs TRBV21-1 and TRBJ2-1; the D call of TRBD1 is as the table states it, not checked on the DNA. TRBV21-1 is noted as a pseudogene. The CDR3 runs to 13 residues. CDR3 DNA: TGTGCCAGCAGCTTCCGGGACGGCAATGAGCAGTTCTTC. It translates to CASSFRDGNEQFF.

This clonotype turned up a few times. V and J are TRBV5-1 and TRBJ2-7; no clear D. Looked up from germline, CDR1 is SGHRS and CDR2 is YFSETQ. Trimming removed 4 bases at V and 3 bases at J, with 5 bases between. The CDR3 is made up of 11 amino acids. The CDR3 nucleotides read TGCGCCAGCAGCGAGGACTACGAGCAGTACTTC. It codes for CASSEDYEQYF.

The V and J genes are TRBV2 and TRBJ2-3; 13 nucleotides agree with TRBD2. CDR3 size: 14 residues. Per the germline V gene, CDR1 is SNHLY and CDR2 is FYNNEI. Trimming cost V 8 bases and J 3 bases; bases outside gene matches: 2. The CDR3 sequence: CASLTSGGTDTQYF. For the CDR3, the DNA is TGTGCCAGCCTGACTAGCGGGGGGACAGATACGCAGTATTTT.

This clonotype was recorded a few times. This sequence joins TRBV15 and TRBJ2-3, with D maybe TRBD2 (6 bases). The CDR3 has 18 amino acids. Per germline, CDR1 LNHNV and CDR2 YYDKDF (reference sequence). Trimming removed 0 bases from V and 6 bases from J, with 22 bases in between. The chain's CDR3 is CATSRDLPRGLLSDTQYF. Written as DNA, the CDR3 is TGTGCCACCAGCAGAGACCTCCCCCGAGGACTACTCTCCGATACGCAGTATTTT. Combining the CDR3 with reference TRBV15 and TRBJ2-3 gives the whole variable domain DAMVIQNPRYQVTQFGKPVTLSCSQTLNHNVMYWYQQKSSQAPKLLFHYYDKDFNNEADTPDNFQSRRPNTSFCFLDIRSPGLGDTAMYLCATSRDLPRGLLSDTQYFGPGTRLTVL.

The chain combines TRBV24-1 with TRBJ2-1, with D perhaps given as TRBD1 or TRBD2 (7 bases each). Deletions cut 5 bases from V and 7 bases from J, with 17 bases between. The germline CDR1 and CDR2 sequences are KGHDR and SFDVKD. This CDR3 is 15 amino acids long. CDR3 loop: CATSGTSAQGNEQFF. In nucleotides, the CDR3 is TGTGCCACCAGTGGTACTAGCGCACAGGGGAATGAGCAGTTCTTC.